This passage covers 21 T cell receptor beta chains from one sample sequenced in a study of neurological immune-mediated disorders. Each CDR3 protein gets one entry after TCRdb re-called the 5' RACE reads with MiXCR. The profile shows tens of thousands of distinct CDR3 sequences, 13% to 15% of them singletons. The sample consisted of PBMCs. Source of these receptors: a woman aged 45 to 65 in good health.

Concerning this clonotype itself: A much larger clone lies one base from this, so it may be a read error. The J gene is TRBJ2-2, the V gene TRBV7-2, with D perhaps TRBD1 or TRBD2 (6 bases each). The V gene's germline CDR1 is SGHTA and CDR2 FQGNSA. This CDR3 region has 18 residues. Deletions cut 5 bases from V and 4 bases from J, with 23 bases between. The CDR3 sequence: CASSPDIAGGAGTGELFF. The CDR3 DNA sequence: TGTGCCAGCAGCCCCGATATCGCCGGGGGCGCGGGCACCGGGGAGCTGTTTTTT.

This clonotype was observed at least ten times. The chain employs TRBV27 and TRBJ1-3; D gene unclear. In germline, CDR1 is MNHEY, CDR2 SMNVEV (reference sequence). The germline V and J ends were trimmed by 6 bases and 4 bases, with 25 bases remaining between them. The CDR3 has 18 amino acids. DNA for the CDR3: TGTGCCAGCAGCCGGGTGGGAGGATCTTTACTGGCAGGAAACACCATATATTTT. It yields the protein CASSRVGGSLLAGNTIYF.

This clonotype was detected ten times or more. The J gene is TRBJ1-5, the V gene TRBV4-2, with D perhaps matching TRBD1 (5 bases). The germline V gene encodes CDR1 LGHNA and CDR2 YNFKEQ. The ends were cut back, 4 bases at V and 4 bases at J, with 14 bases in the middle. This CDR3 has 15 amino acids. CDR3 region: CASSPGLGENQPQHF. The CDR3 region has the DNA TGTGCCAGCAGCCCGGGACTTGGGGAAAATCAGCCCCAGCATTTT.

Turning to this clonotype: A single base separates this from a much larger clone, so it may be a read error. This chain uses TRBV19 with TRBJ2-7; TRBD1 or TRBD2 may be the D gene (5 bases each). In germline, CDR1 is LNHDA, CDR2 SQIVND (reference sequence). V was trimmed by 4 bases and J by 2 bases, leaving 18 bases between them. The CDR3 is 16 residues long. CDR3 region: CASSNRQEGPAYEQYF. For the CDR3, the DNA is TGTGCCAGTAGTAACCGCCAAGAGGGACCGGCCTACGAGCAGTACTTC. Full variable domain (rest looked up from reference TRBV19 and TRBJ2-7): DGGITQSPKYLFRKEGQNVTLSCEQNLNHDAMYWYRQDPGQGLRLIYYSQIVNDFQKGDIAEGYSVSREKKESFPLTVTSAQKNPTAFYLCASSNRQEGPAYEQYFGPGTRLTVT.

With regard to this clonotype: A much larger clone is a single base away; this may be a read error. The chain links TRBV6-5 to TRBJ2-7, with D perhaps matching TRBD1 (5 bases). Looked up from germline, CDR1 is MNHEY and CDR2 is SVGAGI. This CDR3 has 13 residues. The CDR3 bases are TGTACCAGCAGTTACTCCAGGGTCAACGAGCAGTACTTC. This encodes CTSSYSRVNEQYF.

This clonotype was counted many times. This rearrangement joins TRBV5-1 to TRBJ2-3, with D maybe TRBD2 (7 bases). The germline V gene encodes CDR1 SGHRS and CDR2 YFSETQ. The V end lost 0 bases, the J end lost 1 base, and 9 bases lay between the germline ends. CDR3 length equals 15 residues. CDR3 amino acids: CASSLAGGGTDTQYF. As DNA, the CDR3 is TGCGCCAGCAGCTTGGCGGGGGGCGGCACAGATACGCAGTATTTT.

Regarding this clonotype: Given a much more abundant clone one base away, this may be a read error. The DNA for the CDR3 is TGCGCCAGCAACTGGGGACAGGCATACGAGCAGTACTTC. Translation: CASNWGQAYEQYF. This chain uses TRBV5-1 with TRBJ2-7; 8 nucleotides match TRBD1. Germline assignment: CDR1 SGHRS and CDR2 YFSETQ. The CDR3 runs 13 residues. V lost 6 bases to trimming and J lost 4 bases; unmatched junction nucleotides: 6.

This clonotype showed up many times. This sequence joins TRBV9 and TRBJ1-5; maybe TRBD1 (6 bases). The CDR3 contains 15 residues. With 3 bases removed from V and 6 bases from J, the gap between germline ends came to 16 bases. Germline CDR1 and CDR2: SGDLS and YYNGEE. DNA of the CDR3: TGTGCCAGCAGCGCCGCTGGGGGGGCAAGTCAGCCCCAGCATTTT. It encodes CASSAAGGASQPQHF.

This clonotype has at least ten counts. The chain joins TRBV5-6 to TRBJ1-1; D gene ambiguous. The CDR3 runs to 14 residues. Per the germline V gene, CDR1 is SGHDT and CDR2 is YYEEEE. The V end was cut by 2 bases, the J end by 4 bases, with 12 bases between. CDR3 amino acids: CASSFLSRRTEAFF. CDR3 DNA: TGTGCCAGCAGCTTTCTGAGCAGGCGCACTGAAGCTTTCTTT.

This clonotype was observed many times. V usage is TRBV5-1 and J usage is TRBJ2-5, with 9 bases matching TRBD1. V lost 3 bases, J lost 4 bases, and 4 bases stayed unmatched. The CDR3 extends over 14 amino acids. Germline V gene data show CDR1 as SGHRS and CDR2 as YFSETQ. Here the CDR3 reads CASSYRDRAETQYF. Written as DNA, the CDR3 is TGCGCCAGCAGCTACCGGGACAGGGCAGAGACCCAGTACTTC. Complete variable domain (other parts from reference TRBV5-1 and TRBJ2-5): KAGVTQTPRYLIKTRGQQVTLSCSPISGHRSVSWYQQTPGQGLQFLFEYFSETQRNKGNFPGRFSGRQFSNSRSEMNVSTLELGDSALYLCASSYRDRAETQYFGPGTRLLVL.

This clonotype was seen many times. The rearrangement links TRBV6-5 to TRBJ2-7; D call uncertain. There are 15 residues in the CDR3. Germline lookup yields CDR1 MNHEY and CDR2 SVGAGI. Trimming left V 4 bases short and J 3 bases short, with 16 bases between. CDR3 DNA sequence: TGTGCCAGCAGTTCGGGCCGTATGTCCCTCTACGAGCAGTACTTC. Residues: CASSSGRMSLYEQYF.

This clonotype was found a few times. The J gene is TRBJ1-1, the V gene TRBV2, with 7 bases identical to TRBD1. The CDR3 extends over 12 amino acids. V shed 11 bases and J 1 base; nucleotides not matched to a gene: 4. Per the germline V gene, CDR1 is SNHLY and CDR2 is FYNNEI. The chain's CDR3 is CAGRTGNTEAFF. The CDR3 DNA follows: TGTGCCGGTAGGACAGGGAACACTGAAGCTTTCTTT.

This clonotype was seen at least ten times. This chain connects TRBV6-5 to TRBJ2-7; 11 bases match TRBD1. The V and J ends lost 2 bases and 11 bases, in that order; junction bases with no gene match: 2. Looked up from germline, CDR1 is MNHEY and CDR2 is SVGAGI. CDR3 length: 12 amino acids. CDR3: CASSYKGQGEYF. CDR3 nucleotides: TGTGCCAGCAGTTACAAGGGACAGGGGGAGTACTTC.

At least ten counts were recorded for this clonotype. This chain links TRBV7-8 with TRBJ2-3; D perhaps matches TRBD2 (6 bases). This CDR3 region has 15 residues. Germline CDR1 SGHVS, CDR2 FQNEAQ. Trimming left V 0 bases short and J 3 bases short, with 10 bases between. CDR3 DNA sequence: TGTGCCAGCAGCTTAGCGCGGAGGGAAACAGATACGCAGTATTTT. Its protein is CASSLARRETDTQYF. The full variable domain, rest sourced from reference TRBV7-8 and TRBJ2-3, is GAGVSQSPRYKVAKRGQDVALRCDPISGHVSLFWYQQALGQGPEFLTYFQNEAQLDKSGLPSDRFFAERPEGSVSTLKIQRTQQEDSAVYLCASSLARRETDTQYFGPGTRLTVL.

This clonotype was observed at least ten times. J is TRBJ2-5 and V is TRBV5-1; possible D gene TRBD1, 5 bases. Between the trimmed V and J ends, which lost 6 bases and 0 bases, there was a span of 12 bases. The germline CDR1 and CDR2 sequences are SGHRS and YFSETQ. CDR3 length: 14 amino acids. For the CDR3, the DNA is TGCGCCAGCACGCCCCGGACAAACCAAGAGACCCAGTACTTC. Encoded protein: CASTPRTNQETQYF. Using reference TRBV5-1 and TRBJ2-5 for the parts outside the CDR3, the full variable domain is KAGVTQTPRYLIKTRGQQVTLSCSPISGHRSVSWYQQTPGQGLQFLFEYFSETQRNKGNFPGRFSGRQFSNSRSEMNVSTLELGDSALYLCASTPRTNQETQYFGPGTRLLVL.

In its sample, this clonotype was seen many times. The chain has TRBV20-1 and TRBJ1-2; no clear D. Germline-derived CDR1 and CDR2 are DFQATT and SNEGSKA (reference sequence). V lost 2 bases and J lost 3, with 16 bases in between. The CDR3 contains 15 residues. The CDR3 DNA sequence: TGCAGTGCTAGACAGAGTCCCGGAGTGGACTATGGCTACACCTTC. Translated, it gives CSARQSPGVDYGYTF.

This clonotype occurred many times. V is TRBV5-1 and J is TRBJ2-7; TRBD1 might be the D (6 bases). V was pared by 3 bases and J by 5 bases, with 9 bases between. This CDR3 region has 12 residues. The germline CDR1 and CDR2 sequences are SGHRS and YFSETQ. The CDR3 region has the DNA TGCGCCAGCAGCTCCCAGGGGAACGAGCAGTACTTC. As protein: CASSSQGNEQYF.

Many counts were recorded for this clonotype. The chain joins TRBV5-1 to TRBJ1-1; maybe TRBD1 (6 bases). Germline V lookup: CDR1 SGHRS, CDR2 YFSETQ. The CDR3 totals 14 residues. V was clipped by 4 bases and J by 1 base, with 11 bases between them. The CDR3 DNA follows: TGCGCCAGCAGCGGGACAACAGGGAACACTGAAGCTTTCTTT. This sequence encodes CASSGTTGNTEAFF.

Many counts were recorded for this clonotype. The gene calls are TRBV5-1 and TRBJ2-3; 14 bases are shared with TRBD2. J was trimmed by 3 bases and V by 4 bases; bases with no gene match: 10. Germline values: CDR1 SGHRS, CDR2 YFSETQ. The CDR3 is 18 residues long. CDR3 region: CASSPGTSGRQGTDTQYF. CDR3 sequence (DNA): TGCGCCAGCAGCCCTGGGACTAGCGGGAGACAGGGGACAGATACGCAGTATTTT.

A remark on this clonotype: One junction end disagrees with the germline gene, perhaps due to a read error. This chain links TRBV3-1 with TRBJ1-5; 8 bases map to TRBD1. The CDR3 loop spans 14 amino acids. CDR1 LGHDT and CDR2 YNNKEL come from the germline V gene (reference sequence). The CDR3 bases are TGTGCCAGCAGCCTGACAGGGGTGTATCAGCCCCTGCATTTT. Translation: CASSLTGVYQPLHF.

This clonotype was observed at least ten times. The chain employs TRBV5-5 and TRBJ2-7, with D tentatively TRBD1 (6 bases). V was shortened by 1 base and J by 2 bases, with 10 bases between the two germline ends. Germline V CDR1 and CDR2: SGHKS, YYEKEE (reference sequence). The CDR3 length is 14 residues. The CDR3 nucleotides read TGTGCCAGCAGCTTGCCCGGGACAACCTACGAGCAGTACTTC. Translating it yields CASSLPGTTYEQYF.